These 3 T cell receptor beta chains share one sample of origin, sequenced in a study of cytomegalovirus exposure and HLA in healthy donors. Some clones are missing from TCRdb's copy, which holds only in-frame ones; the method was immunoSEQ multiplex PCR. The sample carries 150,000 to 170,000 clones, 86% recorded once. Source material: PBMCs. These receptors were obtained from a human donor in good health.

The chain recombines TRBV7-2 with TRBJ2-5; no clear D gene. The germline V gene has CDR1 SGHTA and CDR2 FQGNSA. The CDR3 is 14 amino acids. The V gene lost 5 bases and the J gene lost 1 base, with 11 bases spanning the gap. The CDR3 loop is CASSLRRLQETQYF. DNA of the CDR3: TGTGCCAGCAGCCTCCGACGACTCCAAGAGACCCAGTACTTC.

As DNA, the CDR3 is TGTGCCAGCAGTGAATTGTCCCCCCTCGATCAGCCCCAGCATTTT. Translating gives CASSELSPLDQPQHF. The chain uses TRBV2 and TRBJ1-5; D remains ambiguous. The V gene's germline CDR1 is SNHLY and CDR2 FYNNEI. V dropped 2 bases and J dropped 5 bases, with 13 bases sitting between them. The CDR3 spans 15 residues.

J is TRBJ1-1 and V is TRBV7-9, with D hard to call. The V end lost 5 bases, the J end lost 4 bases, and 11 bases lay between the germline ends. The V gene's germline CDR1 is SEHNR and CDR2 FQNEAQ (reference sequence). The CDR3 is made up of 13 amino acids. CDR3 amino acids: CASSRLVFTEAFF. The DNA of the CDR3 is TGTGCCAGCAGCCGATTAGTTTTCACTGAAGCTTTCTTT.